One T cell receptor beta chain is described in this entry. The source of the sample is a study of blood T cell repertoires in COVID-19. Study overall: PBMCs, B-cell-depleted T cells, or T cells were the source of the cDNA or gDNA that made up the material.

The V gene lost 6 bases and the J gene lost 0 bases, with 5 bases spanning the gap. The germline V gene has CDR1 DFQATT and CDR2 SNEGSKA (reference sequence). The CDR3 has 11 residues. TCRdb keeps only in-frame clones here, not all; method: immunoSEQ multiplex PCR. The data contain around 380,000 clones, more than 75% of them singletons. The sequenced sample was PBMCs or T cells enriched from blood (not recorded which). The chain carries TRBV20-1 and TRBJ1-2; D is unclear. This receptor was obtained from a young man who had recovered from COVID-19. The CDR3 region is CSASANYGYTF. Written as DNA, the CDR3 is TGCAGTGCATCAGCTAACTATGGCTACACCTTC.